A single sample gave rise to the 5 T cell receptor beta chains below, sequenced in a study of cytomegalovirus exposure and HLA in healthy donors. PCR involved 60 Vbeta and 13 Jbeta primers. Assay used: immunoSEQ multiplex PCR; TCRdb lists only in-frame clones, some missing. The data show around 150,000 clones, roughly 80% seen once. Sequencing was carried out using PBMCs. These TCRs come from a human donor in good health.

There are a few counts of this clone. In DNA, the CDR3 is TGTGCCAGCAGCTCCCGTGGGGCGGGGGAGGGTAATGAGCAGTTCTTC. This gives the protein CASSSRGAGEGNEQFF. The genes are TRBV7-2 and TRBJ2-1; the match to TRBD2 covers 7 bases. CDR1 is SGHTA and CDR2 is FQGNSA in the germline V gene. CDR3 length equals 16 residues. V gave up 4 bases and J gave up 7 bases; unmatched junction bases: 13.

This chain joins TRBV7-9 and TRBJ1-3; the D gene is possibly TRBD1 (6 bases). The CDR3 runs 16 residues. The germline V gene encodes CDR1 SEHNR and CDR2 FQNEAQ (reference sequence). The V end lost 4 bases, the J end lost 3 bases, and 16 bases lay between the germline ends. This CDR3 reads CASSSTGSVGGNTIYF. The CDR3, as DNA: TGTGCCAGCAGCTCAACAGGGTCAGTGGGTGGAAACACCATATATTTT.

This chain joins TRBV4-2 and TRBJ2-7; 10 bases are shared with TRBD2. The CDR3 covers 15 residues. Germline lookup yields CDR1 LGHNA and CDR2 YNFKEQ. J gave up 6 bases and V 3 bases, and 8 bases lay outside the gene matches. CDR3: CASSQKRGGHGEQYF. The CDR3, as DNA: TGTGCCAGCAGCCAGAAGCGGGGGGGCCACGGCGAGCAGTACTTC.

This clone appeared a single time. The chain carries TRBV12-5 and TRBJ2-5; 7 positions agree with TRBD2. The CDR3 extends over 15 amino acids. Trimming cost V 3 bases and J 4 bases; bases outside gene matches: 8. CDR1 and CDR2 from the germline V gene are LGHNT and FRNRAP. CDR3 nucleotides: TGTGCTAGTGGTTTCTGGGAGGGAGGTCGAGAGACCCAGTACTTC. Its translation: CASGFWEGGRETQYF.

V and J are TRBV2 and TRBJ1-1; possibly TRBD1 for D (5 bases). The CDR3 totals 12 residues. The germline V gene has CDR1 SNHLY and CDR2 FYNNEI. Trimming left V 4 bases short and J 4 bases short, with 7 bases between. The CDR3 is CASSVGATEAFF. Here the CDR3 DNA reads TGTGCCAGCAGTGTAGGGGCCACTGAAGCTTTCTTT.